This T cell receptor beta chain was sequenced during a study of blood T cell repertoires in COVID-19 (dated by TCRdb to between 2020 and 2021). For the study in its entirety: Collaborator samples came from the United States, Italy and Spain and covered acute and convalescent phases of COVID-19. The prospective study material was composed of cDNA or gDNA derived from T cells, B-cell-depleted T cells, or PBMCs. Deeply sampled blood TCRbeta repertoires from subjects exposed to, actively infected with, or recovered from COVID-19 were included in the dataset. The repertoires were released in a freely available public database intended as a resource for research on the immune response to SARS-CoV-2. Samples were obtained from the ongoing ImmuneRACE study (first 160 participants) and from 1,254 subjects provided by 6 global collaborators. The sample metadata nearly always contained a de-identified subject ID, COVID-19 status, age in years and sex. HLA class I and class II types, where available, came from metadata supplied by the sample provider rather than from assay-based typing. What the study reported, not specific to this receptor: How much clinical and demographic metadata was included differed by source and by participant, and the metadata was provided uncurated.

As to this clone: This clone's antigen is unknown. A junction end diverges from the germline sequence, so it may reflect a read error.

CDR1 is given as MDHEN and CDR2 as SYDVKM, both from the germline V gene. Inclusive of the bounding cysteine and phenylalanine, the CDR3 is 13 residues long. Of the read, only the CDR3 DNA is kept; its 39 bases are in frame from base 1. Each collaborating institution followed its own protocols to collect whole blood in K2EDTA tubes. For TCRbeta analysis, collaborators shipped samples as frozen whole blood, isolated PBMCs, or DNA extracted from either of those sample types. TCRbeta CDR3 regions were amplified from genomic DNA using the immunoSEQ Assay, a bias-controlled multiplex PCR. Per the source publication's procedure: The number of nucleated cells in each sample was estimated by amplification of reference gene primers within the assay. To quantify the absolute abundance of each unique TCRbeta CDR3 rearrangement, sequence reads were collapsed and filtered. For each sample, productive Simpson clonality was calculated as the square root of Simpson's diversity index over productive rearrangements. TCRdb obtained this table from immuneACCESS and retained in-frame rearrangements with V and J assigned. These tables miss some clones; where compared with another copy, unresolved V genes account for less than half of the shortfall, and the remainder is unexplained. That table furnishes V, J and clone size, whereas the DNA furnished D and trimming. The sample records tens of thousands of clones, 90% of which are singletons. The ten largest clones represent roughly 2.5% of the sample.

The sample comprised peripheral blood. The sequence was collected from a man between 70 and 80 years old with acute or convalescent COVID-19. The rearranged chain carries TRBV28 and TRBJ1-3; no D gene is confidently identified. The CDR3 protein: CASIDVSGDTIYF. The DNA sequence reads TGTGCCAGCATCGACGTTTCTGGAGACACCATATATTTT.